The 18 T cell receptor beta chains given below trace back to one sample, sequenced in a study of shared clonotypes between healthy human individuals (dated by TCRdb to 2020 to 2022). Libraries came from the immunoSEQ multiplex PCR assay. Not all clones reach the TCRdb copy of this immuneACCESS table, which keeps in-frame sequences only. Checked studies attribute under half of the gap to unresolved V genes and leave the rest unexplained. For this sample there are approximately 500,000 clones; 90% to 97% appear just once. The top ten hold approximately 0.062% of the sample. The sequencing input was naive CD4+ T cells sorted from blood. Explained via the paper, the cell subset or site label denotes: CD45RA+ positively selected. These receptors were obtained from a woman aged 30 to 39 in good health.

This chain connects TRBV11-3 to TRBJ2-7, with 8 nucleotides matching TRBD2. Germline-derived CDR1 and CDR2 are SGHNT and YENEEA. This CDR3 contains 18 residues. V dropped 6 bases and J dropped 3; count of bases not matched to a gene: 19. CDR3 in amino acids: CASRPPPPVAGKVYEQYF. CDR3 coding DNA: TGTGCCAGCAGGCCCCCCCCGCCCGTAGCGGGAAAGGTCTACGAGCAGTACTTC.

The CDR3 reads CASSITNTQYF. CDR3 DNA sequence: TGTGCCAGTAGTATTACAAATACGCAGTATTTT. The chain combines TRBV19 with TRBJ2-3; the D is unclear. The CDR3 covers 11 residues. Deletions cut 3 bases from V and 7 bases from J, with 5 bases between. CDR1 is LNHDA, CDR2 SQIVND, per germline (reference sequence).

This clone has only a few counts. The chain uses TRBV9 and TRBJ2-2; tentatively, D is TRBD1 or TRBD2 (5 bases each). Trimming stripped 9 bases from V and 4 bases from J, with 19 bases between. The V gene's germline CDR1 is SGDLS and CDR2 YYNGEE. The CDR3 spans 15 residues. CDR3 loop: CATNPGTLSTGELFF. Here the CDR3 DNA reads TGTGCCACCAACCCCGGGACCCTTAGCACCGGGGAGCTGTTTTTT. The full variable domain, with the rest looked up from reference TRBV9 and TRBJ2-2, is DSGVTQTPKHLITATGQRVTLRCSPRSGDLSVYWYQQSLDQGLQFLIQYYNGEERAKGNILERFSAQQFPDLHSELNLSSLELGDSALYFCATNPGTLSTGELFFGEGSRLTVL.

The chain recombines TRBV5-4 with TRBJ2-3; tentatively, D is TRBD2 (5 bases). This CDR3 is 18 amino acids long. The V gene's germline CDR1 is SGHNT and CDR2 YYREEE (reference sequence). Trimming pared 6 bases from V and 5 bases from J, leaving 28 bases between. The CDR3 nucleotides are TGTGCCAGCACCCTCTTTAGCGATCGGTTAAGAGGCATAGATACGCAGTATTTT. As protein: CASTLFSDRLRGIDTQYF.

V usage is TRBV4-1 and J usage is TRBJ1-4; the match to TRBD1 covers 10 bases. Germline V CDR1 and CDR2: MGHRA, YSYEKL. The V and J ends lost 1 base and 7 bases, in that order; junction bases with no gene match: 6. The length of the CDR3 is 16 residues. CDR3 sequence: CASSQGQGAFSEKLFF. The DNA for the CDR3 is TGCGCCAGCAGCCAAGGACAGGGGGCGTTTTCTGAAAAACTGTTTTTT.

The chain has TRBV19 and TRBJ2-7, with D unclear. Germline-derived CDR1 and CDR2 are LNHDA and SQIVND (reference sequence). CDR3 length: 14 amino acids. The V gene lost 9 bases and the J gene lost 5 bases, with 20 bases spanning the gap. The CDR3 loop reads CARPFEPFAHEQYF. In DNA form, the CDR3 reads TGTGCCAGGCCCTTCGAGCCTTTCGCCCACGAGCAGTACTTC. The variable domain in full, completed from reference TRBV19 and TRBJ2-7, reads DGGITQSPKYLFRKEGQNVTLSCEQNLNHDAMYWYRQDPGQGLRLIYYSQIVNDFQKGDIAEGYSVSREKKESFPLTVTSAQKNPTAFYLCARPFEPFAHEQYFGPGTRLTVT.

The chain links TRBV2 to TRBJ2-2; D unclear. Germline V gene data show CDR1 as SNHLY and CDR2 as FYNNEI. The CDR3 is 15 residues long. V lost 5 bases and J 5 bases, leaving 15 bases between the germline ends. The chain's CDR3 is CASSSDSAATGELFF. CDR3 in DNA: TGTGCCAGCAGTAGCGATTCGGCCGCTACCGGGGAGCTGTTTTTT.

The chain combines TRBV7-6 with TRBJ1-1; D not certain. Germline V CDR1 and CDR2: SGHVS, FNYEAQ. Trimming left V 1 base short and J 6 bases short, with 15 bases between. This CDR3 comprises 15 residues. This CDR3 is CASSLVAGRGPEAFF. The DNA of the CDR3 is TGTGCCAGCAGCTTAGTGGCAGGCAGAGGCCCTGAAGCTTTCTTT.

The V gene is TRBV5-1, the J gene TRBJ2-1, with 10 bases lining up with TRBD2. This CDR3 has 18 amino acids. The germline V gene encodes CDR1 SGHRS and CDR2 YFSETQ. The V and J ends lost 1 base and 9 bases, in that order; junction bases with no gene match: 16. The CDR3 sequence: CASSLFSGGSGRSGEQFF. CDR3 DNA sequence: TGCGCCAGCAGCTTGTTTTCCGGCGGTAGCGGGAGGTCGGGTGAGCAGTTCTTC.

The rearrangement joins TRBV15 to TRBJ1-3, with no clear D. Per germline, CDR1 LNHNV and CDR2 YYDKDF (reference sequence). Trimming removed 8 bases from V and 4 bases from J, with 9 bases in between. CDR3 length: 12 amino acids. CDR3 amino acids: CATGQDGNTIYF. The CDR3 DNA is TGTGCCACCGGGCAGGACGGAAACACCATATATTTT.

J is TRBJ2-5 and V is TRBV5-6, with D maybe TRBD1 (6 bases). Looked up from germline, CDR1 is SGHDT and CDR2 is YYEEEE. Trimming removed 0 bases at V and 5 bases at J, with 17 bases between. There are 16 residues in the CDR3. The CDR3 loop is CASSLVRGQPEETQYF. The CDR3 nucleotides read TGTGCCAGCAGCTTGGTAAGGGGACAACCAGAGGAGACCCAGTACTTC.

J is TRBJ1-1 and V is TRBV7-3; D is uncertain. Germline V gene lookup returns CDR1 SGHTA and CDR2 FQGTGA. Deletions cut 3 bases from V and 1 base from J, with 6 bases between. The CDR3 spans 13 residues. The CDR3 reads CASSFGTNTEAFF. The CDR3 DNA reads TGTGCCAGCAGCTTTGGTACGAACACTGAAGCTTTCTTT. Using reference TRBV7-3 and TRBJ1-1 for the parts outside the CDR3, the full variable domain is GAGVSQTPSNKVTEKGKYVELRCDPISGHTALYWYRQSLGQGPEFLIYFQGTGAADDSGLPNDRFFAVRPEGSVSTLKIQRTERGDSAVYLCASSFGTNTEAFFGQGTRLTVV.

The chain is built from TRBV29-1 and TRBJ2-7, with TRBD2 matching over 7 bases. Germline V CDR1 and CDR2: SQVTM, ANQGSEA. J lost 3 bases, V lost 6 bases, and 2 bases had no gene match. The CDR3 contains 11 residues. CDR3 DNA sequence: TGCAGCGTAGCGGGAAACTACGAGCAGTACTTC. Protein sequence: CSVAGNYEQYF.

CDR3 nucleotide sequence: TGTGCCGGGACAGGGTCGTACTTCGCTGGCTACACCTTC. It is translated as CAGTGSYFAGYTF. The chain has TRBV5-6 and TRBJ1-2; 9 positions match TRBD1. Trimming at V came to 10 bases and at J to 7 bases, leaving 11 bases not matched to a gene. This CDR3 has 13 amino acids. In germline, CDR1 is SGHDT, CDR2 YYEEEE.

The chain combines TRBV27 with TRBJ1-4; D is possibly TRBD1 (6 bases). The CDR3 consists of 15 residues. Trimming took off 6 bases at V and 5 bases at J, with 16 bases between the two ends. The germline gives CDR1 MNHEY, CDR2 SMNVEV (reference sequence). The CDR3 DNA reads TGTGCCAGCAGGATAAACAGGGCAGGGAATGAAAAACTGTTTTTT. Amino acids: CASRINRAGNEKLFF.

This chain connects TRBV13 to TRBJ2-3; 15 bases align to TRBD2. Germline V gene sequence: CDR1 PRHDT, CDR2 FYEKMQ (reference sequence). The J segment lost 6 bases and the V segment lost 5 bases, leaving 9 bases of the junction unmatched. The CDR3 is made up of 17 amino acids. CDR3 sequence: CASSGGLAGGRSDTQYF. For the CDR3, the DNA is TGTGCCAGCAGCGGCGGACTAGCGGGAGGGAGATCGGATACGCAGTATTTT.

The chain has TRBV2 and TRBJ1-1, with unresolved D. This CDR3 is built from 14 residues. CDR1 and CDR2 (germline): SNHLY, FYNNEI. V shed 3 bases and J shed 4 bases, with 12 bases lying between them. The CDR3 here is CASSEMGVGTEAFF. The DNA for the CDR3 is TGTGCCAGCAGTGAGATGGGTGTTGGCACTGAAGCTTTCTTT.

CDR3 residues: CASSLRLRREPTPHYEQYF. CDR3 DNA sequence: TGTGCCAGCAGCTTAAGATTGAGGCGGGAGCCCACCCCACACTACGAGCAGTACTTC. The V and J genes are TRBV11-2 and TRBJ2-7; TRBD2 matches 7 bases. Germline CDR1 reads SGHAT; CDR2 reads FQNNGV. This CDR3 region has 19 residues. V lost 2 bases, J lost 3 bases, and 19 bases stayed unmatched.